This T cell receptor (beta chain) came from a study of response to subunit inactivated influenza vaccine. TCRdb reprocessed the RT-PCR reads via MiXCR and lists one record per CDR3 protein. Among roughly 620,000 distinct CDR3 sequences listed, around 11% were seen once. This clonotype came up a few times. The CDR3 sequence is 15 residues long. Germline-derived CDR1 and CDR2 are MNHNS and SASEGT. J lost 10 bases, V lost 3 bases, and 9 bases had no gene match. The same sample was also used in a study of T cells expressing NK-cell markers. This second study notes: The TCR beta cDNA came from 5'RACE template switching with UMIs. Source material for TCR beta repertoires consisted of sorted CD3+CD56+NKG2C+, CD3+CD56+NKG2C- and CD3+CD56-NKG2C+ T cells. In several donors, these clonotypes also led the CD3+CD56-NKG2C+ fraction. Unclear, still, was the HCMV specificity of the expanded NKG2C+ T cell clones.

The J gene is TRBJ2-2, the V gene TRBV6-1, with 9 bases that match TRBD2. The material sequenced was PBMCs from blood, taken on the day of vaccination. The TCR originated in a man aged 45-60 years who received an inactivated influenza vaccine. The CDR3 spells CASSEGGGGPVELFF. The CDR3 nucleotides read TGTGCCAGCAGTGAGGGCGGGGGGGGACCGGTGGAGCTGTTTTTT.